The 20 T cell receptor beta chains below come from one sample, sequenced in a study of T cell responses to AZD1222 COVID-19 vaccine. Profiled with immunoSEQ multiplex PCR; TCRdb holds only in-frame clones, not every one. The table includes about 150,000 clones, more than 90% detected once. The specimen comprised peripheral blood, sampled 28 days after the second AZD1222 dose. The receptor source for this set is an adult who received the AZD1222 COVID-19 vaccine.

This rearrangement joins TRBV5-1 to TRBJ2-5, with TRBD1 matching over 8 bases. The J call may be incorrect, as the DNA end agrees better with TRBJ2-7. Germline-derived CDR1 and CDR2 are SGHRS and YFSETQ. This CDR3 comprises 15 residues. CDR3 sequence (DNA): TGCGCCAGCAGCCCCCGGACAGGGCAAACCTACGAGCAGTACTTC. Translating it yields CASSPRTGQTYEQYF.

The CDR3 DNA reads as TGTGCCAGCAGCCCCGGGACTAGCGGCTACGAGCAGTACTTC. It translates to CASSPGTSGYEQYF. The genes are TRBV9 and TRBJ2-7; TRBD2 matches at 11 bases. Germline V lookup: CDR1 SGDLS, CDR2 YYNGEE. V was clipped by 4 bases and J by 3 bases; unmatched bases: 3. The CDR3 has 14 amino acids.

V is TRBV10-3 and J is TRBJ2-2, with D unresolved. The CDR3 runs to 14 residues. The V end lost 4 bases, the J end lost 4 bases, and 10 bases lay between the germline ends. CDR1 and CDR2 from the germline V gene are ENHRY and SYGVKD. CDR3 nucleotide sequence: TGTGCCATCAGTGCCGCTGCGAGCACCGGGGAGCTGTTTTTT. Translating gives CAISAAASTGELFF.

The DNA for the CDR3 is TGTGCCAGCTCACCCGGAACGGGGATTGAGTACTTC. Protein sequence: CASSPGTGIEYF. The V call is TRBV18, the J call TRBJ2-7, with D possibly TRBD2 on 5 matching bases. The CDR3 has 12 amino acids. The germline gives CDR1 KGHSH, CDR2 LQKENI. V lost 3 bases and J lost 11, with 14 bases in between.

The chain has TRBV29-1 and TRBJ2-7; D tentatively fits TRBD1 or TRBD2 (6 bases each). Germline-derived CDR1 and CDR2 are SQVTM and ANQGSEA. V gave up 7 bases and J gave up 0 bases, with 22 bases separating them. This CDR3 region has 16 residues. In DNA, the CDR3 is TGCAGCGCTCGACAACCCGGGAGCAGGGGCTCCTACGAGCAGTACTTC. Amino acids: CSARQPGSRGSYEQYF.

The rearrangement links TRBV29-1 to TRBJ1-5; D perhaps matches TRBD1 (5 bases). The germline V gene encodes CDR1 SQVTM and CDR2 ANQGSEA. This CDR3 has 13 amino acids. The V and J ends lost 5 bases and 7 bases respectively, with 15 bases between them. The CDR3 nucleotides read TGCAGCGTTTCCGGGGGAGGCGACCAGCCCCAGCATTTT. Translation gives CSVSGGGDQPQHF.

CDR3 protein: CASEASGRNEQFF. CDR3 coding DNA: TGTGCCAGCGAAGCATCCGGACGCAATGAGCAGTTCTTC. V is TRBV7-9 and J is TRBJ2-1; D gene ambiguous. V dropped 8 bases and J dropped 6 bases, with 14 bases sitting between them. CDR3 length equals 13 residues. Germline V CDR1 and CDR2: SEHNR, FQNEAQ (reference sequence). Together with reference TRBV7-9 and TRBJ2-1, the CDR3 gives the full variable domain: DTGVSQNPRHKITKRGQNVTFRCDPISEHNRLYWYRQTLGQGPEFLTYFQNEAQLEKSRLLSDRFSAERPKGSFSTLEIQRTEQGDSAMYLCASEASGRNEQFFGPGTRLTVL.

This sequence joins TRBV4-3 and TRBJ1-4; D ambiguous. The germline V gene has CDR1 LGHNA and CDR2 YSLEER. The ends were cut back, 0 bases at V and 7 bases at J, with 12 bases in the middle. This CDR3 contains 15 residues. The CDR3 nucleotides are TGCGCCAGCAGCCAAGATGTCCGACTGGGTGAAAAACTGTTTTTT. Its translation is CASSQDVRLGEKLFF.

This clone has a single count. The chain carries TRBV7-2 and TRBJ2-6; 10 positions agree with TRBD1. CDR1 and CDR2 (germline): SGHTA, FQGNSA. Trimming at V came to 3 bases and at J to 2 bases, leaving 7 bases not matched to a gene. This CDR3 contains 18 residues. CDR3 residues: CASSLEGQGVAGANVLTF. DNA of the CDR3: TGTGCCAGCAGCTTGGAAGGACAGGGGGTGGCTGGGGCCAACGTCCTGACTTTC.

This clone was seen only once. This chain links TRBV27 with TRBJ1-1, with 12 bases aligning to TRBD1. This CDR3 comprises 18 residues. Trimming removed 5 bases from V and 6 bases from J; junction bases left unmatched: 16. The germline CDR1 and CDR2 sequences are MNHEY and SMNVEV (reference sequence). CDR3 region: CASSPEIGTGGSGAEAFF. CDR3 nucleotides: TGTGCCAGCAGTCCAGAGATCGGGACAGGGGGCTCAGGGGCTGAAGCTTTCTTT.

The V and J genes are TRBV19 and TRBJ2-5; 7 bases match TRBD1. Looked up from germline, CDR1 is LNHDA and CDR2 is SQIVND (reference sequence). The trim removed 6 bases at V and 2 bases at J, leaving 6 bases unmatched. The CDR3 totals 14 residues. The CDR3 sequence is CASSRDSVQETQYF. DNA of the CDR3: TGTGCCAGTAGCCGGGACAGCGTACAAGAGACCCAGTACTTC. Combining the CDR3 with reference TRBV19 and TRBJ2-5 gives the whole variable domain DGGITQSPKYLFRKEGQNVTLSCEQNLNHDAMYWYRQDPGQGLRLIYYSQIVNDFQKGDIAEGYSVSREKKESFPLTVTSAQKNPTAFYLCASSRDSVQETQYFGPGTRLLVL.

Only a few counts were recorded for this clone. The CDR3 loop is CASSVRTLYF. The CDR3 nucleotides are TGTGCCAGCAGTGTTCGGACTCTTTACTTC. The rearrangement joins TRBV2 to TRBJ2-5; D possibly corresponds to TRBD2 (5 bases). The germline V gene encodes CDR1 SNHLY and CDR2 FYNNEI. Trimming cost V 4 bases and J 14 bases, with 11 bases left between them. The CDR3 has 10 residues.

This rearrangement joins TRBV4-1 to TRBJ1-6; D is unresolved. The CDR3 spans 17 residues. Germline CDR1 MGHRA, CDR2 YSYEKL. The V end lost 1 base, the J end lost 0 bases, and 10 bases lay between the germline ends. The CDR3 spells CASSQVAGRSYNSPLHF. The CDR3 DNA follows: TGCGCCAGCAGCCAAGTGGCAGGCCGCTCCTATAATTCACCCCTCCACTTT.

The J gene is TRBJ2-1, the V gene TRBV3-1 (or the pseudogene TRBV3-2); D is unresolved. Germline assignment: CDR1 LGHDT and CDR2 YNNKEL (reference sequence). V gave up 4 bases and J gave up 10 bases, with 14 bases separating them. The CDR3 is 13 residues long. The CDR3 sequence is CASSPANPSEQFF. CDR3 nucleotides: TGTGCCAGCAGCCCCGCGAACCCCAGCGAGCAGTTCTTC.

This chain connects TRBV13 to TRBJ2-7; 7 nucleotides align to TRBD2. J gave up 5 bases and V 5 bases, and 15 bases lay outside the gene matches. Germline CDR1 reads PRHDT; CDR2 reads FYEKMQ (reference sequence). This CDR3 region has 16 residues. In nucleotides, the CDR3 is TGTGCCAGCAGCCGGACCGGCCTAGCGGTGGGGGACGAGCAGTACTTC. Translated, it gives CASSRTGLAVGDEQYF.

The V call is TRBV9, the J call TRBJ1-1, with D uncertain. Trimming took 0 bases from V and 4 from J, leaving 1 base between them. This CDR3 has 11 residues. CDR1 SGDLS and CDR2 YYNGEE come from the germline V gene. Written as DNA, the CDR3 is TGTGCCAGCAGCGTAGTCACTGAAGCTTTCTTT. Protein product: CASSVVTEAFF. Full variable domain (remainder filled in from reference TRBV9 and TRBJ1-1): DSGVTQTPKHLITATGQRVTLRCSPRSGDLSVYWYQQSLDQGLQFLIQYYNGEERAKGNILERFSAQQFPDLHSELNLSSLELGDSALYFCASSVVTEAFFGQGTRLTVV.

The sample holds one count of this clone. The rearrangement links TRBV6-1 to TRBJ2-7; no firm D call. The germline V and J ends were trimmed by 3 bases and 3 bases, with 6 bases remaining between them. This CDR3 is built from 12 residues. The germline V gene has CDR1 MNHNS and CDR2 SASEGT. CDR3 amino acids: CASSETIYEQYF. CDR3 nucleotide sequence: TGTGCCAGCAGTGAGACAATCTACGAGCAGTACTTC.

The genes are TRBV29-1 and TRBJ2-5; tentatively, D is TRBD1 or TRBD2 (5 bases each). The CDR3 extends over 11 amino acids. CDR1 and CDR2 from the germline V gene are SQVTM and ANQGSEA. V lost 7 bases and J lost 0, with 6 bases in between. The CDR3 protein is CSGGYQETQYF. The DNA of the CDR3 is TGCAGCGGGGGGTACCAAGAGACCCAGTACTTC.

The chain couples TRBV24-1 to TRBJ2-5; a weak D match, TRBD1 (6 bases). Trimming pared 0 bases from V and 5 bases from J, leaving 15 bases between. This CDR3 contains 16 residues. Germline V gives CDR1 KGHDR, CDR2 SFDVKD. CDR3 DNA: TGTGCCACCAGTGATTTGCAGACAGGCAAGGCGGAGACCCAGTACTTC. As protein: CATSDLQTGKAETQYF.

This chain joins TRBV19 and TRBJ1-4, with 7 bases identical to TRBD1. The CDR3 has 18 residues. Looked up from germline, CDR1 is LNHDA and CDR2 is SQIVND (reference sequence). The J segment lost 3 bases and the V segment lost 3 bases, leaving 13 bases of the junction unmatched. Here the CDR3 reads CASSIPWFSGTANEKLFF. In DNA, the CDR3 is TGTGCCAGTAGTATTCCATGGTTTTCCGGGACAGCTAATGAAAAACTGTTTTTT.